This T cell receptor beta chain originates from a study of T cells in localized non-small cell lung cancer. This CDR3 comprises 15 residues. Germline lookup yields CDR1 SGHRS and CDR2 YFSETQ. V shed 2 bases and J shed 5 bases, with 17 bases lying between them. Profiling relied on immunoSEQ multiplex PCR, and the TCRdb table lists in-frame clones only, not all of them. Among tens of thousands of clones listed, about four fifths were seen once. General study points: Uninvolved neighboring lung showed the greatest T cell clonality, exceeding tumor.

A remark on this clone: Its antigen is still unknown.

The receptor's source is a man aged 35-69 years with stage II lung adenocarcinoma. Sequences were derived from PBMCs, sampled before any cancer treatment. V usage is TRBV5-1 and J usage is TRBJ2-7; D possibly corresponds to TRBD1 (6 bases). CDR3 amino acids: CASSLSTGSGNEQYF. In DNA form, the CDR3 reads TGCGCCAGCAGCTTATCAACAGGGTCAGGTAACGAGCAGTACTTC.